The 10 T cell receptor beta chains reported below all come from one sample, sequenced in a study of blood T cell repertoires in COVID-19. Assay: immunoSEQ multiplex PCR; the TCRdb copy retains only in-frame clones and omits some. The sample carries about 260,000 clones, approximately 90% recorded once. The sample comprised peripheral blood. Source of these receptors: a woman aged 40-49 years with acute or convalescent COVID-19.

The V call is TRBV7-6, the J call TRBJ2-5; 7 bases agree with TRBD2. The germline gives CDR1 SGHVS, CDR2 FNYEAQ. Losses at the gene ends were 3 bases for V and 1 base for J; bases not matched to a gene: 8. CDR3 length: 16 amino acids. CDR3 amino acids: CASSFRVAGTQETQYF. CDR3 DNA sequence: TGTGCCAGCAGCTTTCGGGTAGCGGGTACCCAAGAGACCCAGTACTTC.

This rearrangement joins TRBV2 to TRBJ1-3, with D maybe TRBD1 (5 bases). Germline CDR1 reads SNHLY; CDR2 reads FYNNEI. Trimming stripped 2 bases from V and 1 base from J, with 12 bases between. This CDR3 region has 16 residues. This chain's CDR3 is CASSETSTVSGNTIYF. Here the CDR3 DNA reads TGTGCCAGCAGTGAAACTTCGACAGTTTCTGGAAACACCATATATTTT.

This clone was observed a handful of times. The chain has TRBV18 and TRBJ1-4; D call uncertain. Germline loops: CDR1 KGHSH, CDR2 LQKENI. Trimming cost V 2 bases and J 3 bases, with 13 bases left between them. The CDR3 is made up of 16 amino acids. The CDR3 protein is CASSPRVAEANEKLFF. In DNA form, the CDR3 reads TGTGCCAGCTCACCAAGGGTAGCGGAGGCTAATGAAAAACTGTTTTTT. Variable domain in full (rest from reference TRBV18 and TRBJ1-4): NAGVMQNPRHLVRRRGQEARLRCSPMKGHSHVYWYRQLPEEGLKFMVYLQKENIIDESGMPKERFSAEFPKEGPSILRIQQVVRGDSAAYFCASSPRVAEANEKLFFGSGTQLSVL.

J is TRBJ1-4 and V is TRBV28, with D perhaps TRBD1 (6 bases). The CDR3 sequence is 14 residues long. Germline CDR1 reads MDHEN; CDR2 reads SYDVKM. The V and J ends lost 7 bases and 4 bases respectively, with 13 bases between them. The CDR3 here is CASKAGEVNEKLFF. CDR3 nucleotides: TGTGCCAGCAAGGCAGGGGAAGTTAATGAAAAACTGTTTTTT.

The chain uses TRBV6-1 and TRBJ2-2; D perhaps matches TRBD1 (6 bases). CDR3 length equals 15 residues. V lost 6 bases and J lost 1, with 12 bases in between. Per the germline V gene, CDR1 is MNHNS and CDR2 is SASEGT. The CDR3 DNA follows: TGTGCCAGCAGGCAGGGGCGCGGGAACACCGGGGAGCTGTTTTTT. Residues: CASRQGRGNTGELFF.

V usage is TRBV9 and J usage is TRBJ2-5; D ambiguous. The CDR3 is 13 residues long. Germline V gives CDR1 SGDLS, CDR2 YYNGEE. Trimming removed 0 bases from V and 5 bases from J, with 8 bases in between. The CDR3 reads CASSVDLGETQYF. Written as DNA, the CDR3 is TGTGCCAGCAGCGTAGACCTAGGTGAGACCCAGTACTTC.

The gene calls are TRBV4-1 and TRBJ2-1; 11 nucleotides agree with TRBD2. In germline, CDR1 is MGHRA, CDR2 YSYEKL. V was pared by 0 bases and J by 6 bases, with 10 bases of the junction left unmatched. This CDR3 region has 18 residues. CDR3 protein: CASSQDSPPSGGSNEQFF. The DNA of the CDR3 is TGCGCCAGCAGCCAAGATTCCCCCCCTAGCGGGGGGTCCAATGAGCAGTTCTTC.

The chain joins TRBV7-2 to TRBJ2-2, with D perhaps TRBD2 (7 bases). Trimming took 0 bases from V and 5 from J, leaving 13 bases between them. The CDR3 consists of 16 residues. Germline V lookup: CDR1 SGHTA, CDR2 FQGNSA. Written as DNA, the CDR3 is TGTGCCAGCAGCTTAGCGGGGGGGCCTAGGACCGGGGAGCTGTTTTTT. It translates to CASSLAGGPRTGELFF.

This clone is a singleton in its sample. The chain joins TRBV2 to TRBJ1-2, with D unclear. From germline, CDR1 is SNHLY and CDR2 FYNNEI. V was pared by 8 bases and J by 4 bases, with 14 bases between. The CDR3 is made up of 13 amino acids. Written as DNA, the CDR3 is TGTGCCAGCGACTTTGCGCCCAGCTATGGCTACACCTTC. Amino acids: CASDFAPSYGYTF.

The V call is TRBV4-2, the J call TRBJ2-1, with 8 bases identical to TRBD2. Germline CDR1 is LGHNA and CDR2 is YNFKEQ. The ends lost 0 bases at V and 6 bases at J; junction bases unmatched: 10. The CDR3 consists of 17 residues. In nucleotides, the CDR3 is TGTGCCAGCAGCCAAGATGGGACCGGGGGGGCTATCAATGAGCAGTTCTTC. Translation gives CASSQDGTGGAINEQFF.